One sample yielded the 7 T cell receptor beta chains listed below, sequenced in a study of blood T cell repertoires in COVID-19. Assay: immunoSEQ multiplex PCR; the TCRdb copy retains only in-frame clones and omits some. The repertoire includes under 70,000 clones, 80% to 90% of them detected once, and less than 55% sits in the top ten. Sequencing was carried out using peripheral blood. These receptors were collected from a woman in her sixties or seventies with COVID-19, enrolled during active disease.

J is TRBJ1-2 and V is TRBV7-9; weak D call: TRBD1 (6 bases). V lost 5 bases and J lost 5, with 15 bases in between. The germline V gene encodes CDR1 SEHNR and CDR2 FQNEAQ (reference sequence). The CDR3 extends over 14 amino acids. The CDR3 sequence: CASSPTQGGYGYTF. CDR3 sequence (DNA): TGTGCCAGCAGCCCCACACAGGGAGGGTATGGCTACACCTTC. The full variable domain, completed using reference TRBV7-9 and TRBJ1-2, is DTGVSQNPRHKITKRGQNVTFRCDPISEHNRLYWYRQTLGQGPEFLTYFQNEAQLEKSRLLSDRFSAERPKGSFSTLEIQRTEQGDSAMYLCASSPTQGGYGYTFGSGTRLTVV.

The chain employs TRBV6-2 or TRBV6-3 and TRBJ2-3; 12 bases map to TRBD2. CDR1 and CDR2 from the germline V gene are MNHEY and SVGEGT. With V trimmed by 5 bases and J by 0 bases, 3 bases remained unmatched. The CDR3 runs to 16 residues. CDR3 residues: CASSTLAGGSTDTQYF. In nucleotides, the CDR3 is TGTGCCAGCAGTACACTAGCGGGGGGTAGCACAGATACGCAGTATTTT.

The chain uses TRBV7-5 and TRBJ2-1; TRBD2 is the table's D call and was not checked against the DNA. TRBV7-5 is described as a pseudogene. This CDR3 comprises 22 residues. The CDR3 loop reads CARSPPVDGTSGTGRSYNEQFF. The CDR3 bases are TGTGCCAGAAGCCCCCCTGTGGACGGGACTAGCGGGACCGGGAGGTCCTACAATGAGCAGTTCTTC.

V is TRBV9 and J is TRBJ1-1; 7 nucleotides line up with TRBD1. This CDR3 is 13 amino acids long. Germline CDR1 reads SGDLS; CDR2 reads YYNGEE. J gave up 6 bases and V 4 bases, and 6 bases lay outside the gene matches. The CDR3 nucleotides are TGTGCCAGCAGCAAAGGGACAGAGGCTGAAGCTTTCTTT. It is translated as CASSKGTEAEAFF.

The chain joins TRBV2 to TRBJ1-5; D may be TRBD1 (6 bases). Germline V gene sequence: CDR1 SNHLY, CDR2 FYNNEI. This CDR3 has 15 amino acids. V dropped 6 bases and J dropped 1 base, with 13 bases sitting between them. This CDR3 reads CASSLTGTSNQPQHF. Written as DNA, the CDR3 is TGTGCCAGCAGCCTAACAGGGACCAGCAATCAGCCCCAGCATTTT.

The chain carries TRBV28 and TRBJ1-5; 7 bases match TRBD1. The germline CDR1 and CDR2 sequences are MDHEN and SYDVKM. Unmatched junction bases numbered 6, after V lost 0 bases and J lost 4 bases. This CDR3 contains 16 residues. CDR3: CASSLWVGGHNQPQHF. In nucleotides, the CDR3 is TGTGCCAGCAGTTTATGGGTAGGGGGCCATAATCAGCCCCAGCATTTT.

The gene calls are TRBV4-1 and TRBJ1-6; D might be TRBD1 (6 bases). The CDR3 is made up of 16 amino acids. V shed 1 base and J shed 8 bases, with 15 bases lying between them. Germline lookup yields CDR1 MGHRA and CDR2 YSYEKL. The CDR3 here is CASSQVGRGVDSPLHF. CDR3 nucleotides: TGCGCCAGCAGCCAAGTCGGCAGGGGTGTGGATTCACCCCTCCACTTT.